These 9 T cell receptor beta chains came from one sample sequenced in a study of OX40 agonist ivuxolimab in advanced cancers. Libraries were constructed by the immunoSEQ multiplex PCR assay. TCRdb obtained this table from immuneACCESS and retained in-frame rearrangements with V and J assigned. These tables miss some clones; where compared with another copy, unresolved V genes account for less than half of the shortfall, and the remainder is unexplained. The sample table lists under 90,000 clones, under 90% of them with a count of one. Of the sample, 2.5% falls within the top ten clones. Material: CD4+ or CD8+ T cells sorted from blood, obtained in a trial of the OX40 agonist ivuxolimab. Receptor source: an adult with an advanced solid tumor such as melanoma, head and neck, liver or kidney cancer.

The CDR3 nucleotides are TGTGCCACCAGCATCCGGGACGGAGGAAACACCATATATTTT. Translated: CATSIRDGGNTIYF. V is TRBV15 and J is TRBJ1-3; TRBD1 might be the D (5 bases). V was trimmed by 4 bases and J by 4 bases, leaving 11 bases between them. This CDR3 contains 14 residues. The germline CDR1 and CDR2 sequences are LNHNV and YYDKDF (reference sequence).

The rearrangement uses TRBV27 and TRBJ2-1; weak D call: TRBD2 (7 bases). The V end was cut by 11 bases, the J end by 6 bases, with 23 bases between. Germline CDR1 reads MNHEY; CDR2 reads SMNVEV (reference sequence). The CDR3 sequence is 15 residues long. The CDR3 region is CADPRRGGAANEQFF. For the CDR3, the DNA is TGTGCCGACCCCCGAAGGGGGGGGGCCGCCAATGAGCAGTTCTTC.

This clone is a singleton in its sample. The chain employs TRBV5-6 and TRBJ1-3; D not resolved. V was pared by 0 bases and J by 0 bases, with 13 bases between. The germline gives CDR1 SGHDT, CDR2 YYEEEE. CDR3 size: 17 residues. CDR3 residues: CASSLAAGIVSGNTIYF. In nucleotides, the CDR3 is TGTGCCAGCAGCTTGGCGGCCGGAATCGTCTCTGGAAACACCATATATTTT.

CDR3 residues: CASSPGQFTGELFF. CDR3 DNA: TGCGCCAGCAGCCCGGGACAGTTCACCGGGGAGCTGTTTTTT. J is TRBJ2-2 and V is TRBV5-1, with 7 nucleotides matching TRBD1. CDR1 is SGHRS, CDR2 YFSETQ, per germline. This CDR3 comprises 14 residues. The V gene end was trimmed by 4 bases and the J gene end by 4 bases; junction bases not matched to a gene: 4.

J is TRBJ1-5 and V is TRBV30; TRBD1 aligns across 10 bases. Germline CDR1 reads GTSNPN; CDR2 reads SVGIG (reference sequence). Trimming cost V 4 bases and J 4 bases; bases outside gene matches: 7. The CDR3 runs to 15 residues. The CDR3 sequence is CAWTSGQGGNQPQHF. The CDR3 region has the DNA TGTGCCTGGACCTCCGGACAGGGGGGAAATCAGCCCCAGCATTTT. The full variable domain, in which reference TRBV30 and TRBJ1-5 provide the parts outside the CDR3, is SQTIHQWPATLVQPVGSPLSLECTVEGTSNPNLYWYRQAAGRGLQLLFYSVGIGQISSEVPQNLSASRPQDRQFILSSKKLLLSDSGFYLCAWTSGQGGNQPQHFGDGTRLSIL.

This clone was counted once. The chain uses TRBV27 and TRBJ2-3; D possibly corresponds to TRBD1 (5 bases). The CDR3 has 18 residues. Germline V gene sequence: CDR1 MNHEY, CDR2 SMNVEV (reference sequence). With 4 bases removed from V and 6 bases from J, the gap between germline ends came to 26 bases. CDR3 nucleotide sequence: TGTGCCAGCAGTTCCACCCGAACAGGCGAACACCCCCCGGATACGCAGTATTTT. It yields the protein CASSSTRTGEHPPDTQYF.

In this sample, this clone turned up a few times. J is TRBJ1-2 and V is TRBV18, with a tentative D call TRBD1 (5 bases). CDR3 length equals 13 residues. CDR1 KGHSH and CDR2 LQKENI come from the germline V gene. V lost 6 bases, J lost 7 bases, and 15 bases lay in between. For the CDR3, the DNA is TGTGCCAGCTCCGACAGTGAGGGGACTGGCTACACCTTC. It specifies CASSDSEGTGYTF.

The chain is built from TRBV7-6 and TRBJ2-2, with D possibly TRBD2 on 6 matching bases. Looked up from germline, CDR1 is SGHVS and CDR2 is FNYEAQ. V was cut by 5 bases and J by 6 bases, with 13 bases left in between. The CDR3 totals 14 residues. CDR3 nucleotide sequence: TGTGCCAGCAGCCCAGAGACTAGATCCGGGGAGCTGTTTTTT. This sequence encodes CASSPETRSGELFF.

This sequence joins TRBV5-1 and TRBJ1-1; D remains unclear. CDR1 SGHRS and CDR2 YFSETQ come from the germline V gene. V lost 0 bases, J lost 5 bases, and 8 bases lay in between. The CDR3 length is 13 residues. The CDR3 nucleotides read TGCGCCAGCAGCTTGGACTCGCGTACTGAAGCTTTCTTT. The encoded protein is CASSLDSRTEAFF.